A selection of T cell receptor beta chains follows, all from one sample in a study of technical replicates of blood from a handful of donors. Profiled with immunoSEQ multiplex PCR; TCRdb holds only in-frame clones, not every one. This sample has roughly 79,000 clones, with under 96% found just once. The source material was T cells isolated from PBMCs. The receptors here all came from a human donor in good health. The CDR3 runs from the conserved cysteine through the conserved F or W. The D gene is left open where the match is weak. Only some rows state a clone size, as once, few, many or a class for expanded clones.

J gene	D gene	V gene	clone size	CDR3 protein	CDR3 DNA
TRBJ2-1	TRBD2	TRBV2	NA	CASSPTSGREYNEQFF	TGTGCCAGCAGTCCGACTAGCGGGAGGGAGTACAATGAGCAGTTCTTC
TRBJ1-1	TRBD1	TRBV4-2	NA	CASRRLQGDAVGAFF	TGTGCCAGCAGGCGACTACAGGGGGATGCCGTTGGAGCTTTCTTT
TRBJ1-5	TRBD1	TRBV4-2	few	CASSQDGTANQPQHF	TGTGCCAGCAGCCAAGATGGGACAGCCAATCAGCCCCAGCATTTT
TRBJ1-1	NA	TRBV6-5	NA	CASSYSYRDTEAFF	TGTGCCAGCAGTTACTCCTACAGGGACACTGAAGCTTTCTTT
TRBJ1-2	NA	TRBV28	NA	CASSLALTGYGYTF	TGTGCCAGCAGTCTCGCCTTAACAGGGTATGGCTACACCTTC
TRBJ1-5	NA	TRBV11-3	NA	CASSREGNQPQHF	TGTGCCAGCAGCCGTGAGGGCAATCAGCCCCAGCATTTT
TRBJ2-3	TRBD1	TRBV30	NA	CAWMGQPSPSTDTQYF	TGTGCCTGGATGGGACAGCCTTCCCCTAGCACAGATACGCAGTATTTT
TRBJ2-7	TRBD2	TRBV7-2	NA	CASSPGGGPYEQYF	TGTGCCAGCAGCCCCGGGGGGGGGCCTTACGAGCAGTACTTC
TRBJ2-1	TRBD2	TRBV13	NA	CASSLGSSGAYNEQFF	TGTGCCAGCAGCTTAGGCTCTAGCGGGGCCTACAATGAGCAGTTCTTC
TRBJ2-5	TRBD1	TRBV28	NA	CASSFGVQGAETQYF	TGTGCCAGCAGTTTTGGGGTCCAGGGGGCTGAGACCCAGTACTTC
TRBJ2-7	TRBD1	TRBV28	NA	CASTRTGGNEQYF	TGTGCCAGCACCAGGACAGGGGGCAACGAGCAGTACTTC
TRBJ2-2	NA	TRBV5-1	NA	CASSLDRDTGELFF	TGCGCCAGCAGCTTGGATAGAGATACCGGGGAGCTGTTTTTT
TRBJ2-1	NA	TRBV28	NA	CASKVPSGAGSYNEQFF	TGTGCCAGCAAAGTGCCTTCTGGCGCGGGGTCCTACAATGAGCAGTTCTTC
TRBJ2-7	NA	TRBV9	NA	CASSVGGLNSYEQYF	TGTGCCAGCAGCGTAGGGGGGCTAAATTCCTACGAGCAGTACTTC
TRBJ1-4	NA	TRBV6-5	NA	CASSYSGQVGKLFF	TGTGCCAGCAGTTACTCCGGACAAGTAGGAAAACTGTTTTTT
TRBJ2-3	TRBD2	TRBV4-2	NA	CASSQEGETSNTDTQYF	TGTGCCAGCAGCCAAGAGGGCGAGACTAGCAATACAGATACGCAGTATTTT
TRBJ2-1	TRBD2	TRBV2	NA	CASRGRGIAGGNNEQFF	TGTGCCAGCAGGGGGCGCGGGATAGCGGGAGGAAACAATGAGCAGTTCTTC
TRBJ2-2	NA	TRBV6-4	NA	CASSDHSRTGELFF	TGTGCCAGCAGTGACCATTCCCGGACCGGGGAGCTGTTTTTT
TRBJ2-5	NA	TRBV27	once	CASSLSYPGSQYF	TGTGCCAGCAGTTTATCCTATCCGGGGAGCCAGTACTTC
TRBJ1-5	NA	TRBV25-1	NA	CASSGRGYSNQPQHF	TGTGCCAGCAGTGGCCGGGGATATAGCAATCAGCCCCAGCATTTT
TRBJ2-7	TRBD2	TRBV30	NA	CAWSVGLAGVDEQYF	TGTGCCTGGAGTGTAGGGCTAGCGGGAGTCGACGAGCAGTACTTC
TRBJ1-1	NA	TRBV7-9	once	CASSLLENTEAFF	TGTGCCAGCAGCTTATTAGAGAACACTGAAGCTTTCTTT
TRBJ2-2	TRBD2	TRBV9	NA	CASSVDPGGVGGELFF	TGTGCCAGCAGCGTAGATCCGGGAGGGGTCGGCGGGGAGCTGTTTTTT
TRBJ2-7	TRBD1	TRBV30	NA	CAWGTGSHEQYF	TGTGCCTGGGGGACAGGGTCCCACGAGCAGTACTTC
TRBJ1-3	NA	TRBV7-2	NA	CASTLRVSGNTIYF	TGTGCCAGCACTCTCAGGGTCTCTGGAAACACCATATATTTT
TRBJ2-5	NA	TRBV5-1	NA	CASGEVMETQYF	TGCGCCAGCGGAGAAGTAATGGAGACCCAGTACTTC
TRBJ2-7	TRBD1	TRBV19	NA	CASGPGTGSYEQYF	TGTGCCAGTGGACCCGGGACAGGTTCCTACGAGCAGTACTTC
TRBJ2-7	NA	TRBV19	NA	CATRVSAGGGYEQYF	TGTGCCACCCGAGTATCGGCAGGGGGAGGCTACGAGCAGTACTTC
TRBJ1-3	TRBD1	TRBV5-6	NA	CASNPRGPGNTIYF	TGTGCCAGCAACCCCAGGGGGCCTGGAAACACCATATATTTT
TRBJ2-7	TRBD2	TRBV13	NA	CASSPPSGSAYEQYF	TGTGCCAGCAGCCCCCCTAGCGGCTCTGCCTACGAGCAGTACTTC
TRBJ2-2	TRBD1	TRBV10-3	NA	CAISGTGQSTGELFF	TGTGCCATCAGTGGGACAGGGCAGAGCACCGGGGAGCTGTTTTTT
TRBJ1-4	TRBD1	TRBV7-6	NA	CASSFSELGQGQGKLFF	TGTGCCAGCAGCTTTAGTGAATTAGGACAGGGTCAGGGAAAACTGTTTTTT
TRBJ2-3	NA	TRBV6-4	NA	CASSSGGTDTQYF	TGTGCCAGCAGTTCAGGCGGCACAGATACGCAGTATTTT
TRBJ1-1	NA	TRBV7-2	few	CASSLVSFGGRTEAFF	TGTGCCAGCAGCTTAGTCTCGTTTGGGGGGAGGACTGAAGCTTTCTTT
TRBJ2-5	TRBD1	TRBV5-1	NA	CASSPTGGMGQETQYF	TGCGCCAGCAGCCCAACAGGGGGCATGGGGCAAGAGACCCAGTACTTC
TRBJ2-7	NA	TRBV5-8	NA	CASSPYSYEQYF	TGTGCCAGCAGCCCCTATTCCTACGAGCAGTACTTC
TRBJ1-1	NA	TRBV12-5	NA	CASGLVGQGNWGTEAFF	TGTGCTAGTGGTTTGGTAGGGCAGGGGAACTGGGGCACTGAAGCTTTCTTT
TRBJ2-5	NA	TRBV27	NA	CASGLGTQYF	TGTGCCAGCGGGCTGGGGACCCAGTACTTC
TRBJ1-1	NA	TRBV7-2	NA	CASSLSVNTEAFF	TGTGCCAGCAGCTTGTCGGTGAACACTGAAGCTTTCTTT
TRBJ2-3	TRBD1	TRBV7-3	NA	CASSSGTGASDTQYF	TGTGCCAGCAGCTCTGGGACAGGGGCATCAGATACGCAGTATTTT
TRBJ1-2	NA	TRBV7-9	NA	CASSYGPNYGYTF	TGTGCCAGCAGCTATGGCCCCAACTATGGCTACACCTTC
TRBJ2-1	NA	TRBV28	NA	CASSLEGGKSNEQFF	TGTGCCAGCAGTTTAGAGGGAGGCAAAAGCAATGAGCAGTTCTTC
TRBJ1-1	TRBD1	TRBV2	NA	CASSDSQGATEAFF	TGTGCCAGCAGTGACAGTCAGGGGGCGACTGAAGCTTTCTTT
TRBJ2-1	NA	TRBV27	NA	CASSSGLTYNEQFF	TGTGCCAGCAGTTCAGGACTAACCTACAATGAGCAGTTCTTC
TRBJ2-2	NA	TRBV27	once	CASSLVWDYTGELFF	TGTGCCAGCAGTCTAGTGTGGGACTACACCGGGGAGCTGTTTTTT
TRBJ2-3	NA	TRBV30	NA	CAWSQGVDTQYF	TGTGCCTGGAGCCAAGGGGTAGATACGCAGTATTTT
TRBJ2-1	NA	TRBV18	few	CASSPATEQFF	TGTGCCAGCTCACCGGCAACTGAGCAGTTCTTC
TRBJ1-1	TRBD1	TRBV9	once	CASSVRTGVNTEAFF	TGTGCCAGCAGCGTACGTACAGGGGTGAACACTGAAGCTTTCTTT
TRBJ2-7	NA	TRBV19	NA	CASSKGDTTYEQYF	TGTGCCAGTAGTAAGGGGGACACGACCTACGAGCAGTACTTC
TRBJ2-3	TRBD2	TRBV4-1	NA	CASSRQAGLLDTQYF	TGCGCCAGCAGCCGTCAAGCGGGGCTATTAGATACGCAGTATTTT
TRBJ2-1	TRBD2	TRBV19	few	CASRGLADHNEQFF	TGTGCCAGTAGGGGACTAGCGGACCACAATGAGCAGTTCTTC
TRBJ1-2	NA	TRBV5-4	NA	CASSTFQATGYTF	TGTGCCAGCAGCACATTCCAGGCAACTGGCTACACCTTC
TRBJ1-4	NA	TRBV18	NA	CASSPRELRGEKLFF	TGTGCCAGCTCACCCCGGGAGCTACGGGGTGAAAAACTGTTTTTT
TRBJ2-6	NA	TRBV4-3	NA	CASSQDAVSGANVLTF	TGCGCCAGCAGCCAAGATGCAGTCTCTGGGGCCAACGTCCTGACTTTC
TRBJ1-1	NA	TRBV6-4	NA	CASSLDTYTEAFF	TGTGCCAGCAGCTTAGACACTTACACTGAAGCTTTCTTT